The 8 T cell receptor beta chains in this list originate from one sample, sequenced in a study of identical twins. TCRdb re-called the 5' RACE reads with MiXCR, one entry per CDR3 protein. This sample has approximately 260,000 distinct CDR3 sequences, with around an eighth found just once. Sequencing was performed on memory (CD45RO+) T cells sorted from blood. Source of these receptors: a woman between 18 and 30 years old in good health.

This clonotype is deemed medium-sized (0.01 to 0.1%). V and J are TRBV7-2 and TRBJ1-2; 7 bases agree with TRBD1. CDR1 and CDR2 (germline): SGHTA, FQGNSA. The CDR3 is made up of 14 amino acids. The J segment lost 7 bases and the V segment lost 2 bases, leaving 7 bases of the junction unmatched. The CDR3 reads CASSLITGETGYTF. CDR3 coding DNA: TGTGCCAGCAGCTTAATTACAGGGGAAACTGGCTACACCTTC. The whole variable domain, filled in from reference TRBV7-2 and TRBJ1-2, reads GAGVSQSPSNKVTEKGKDVELRCDPISGHTALYWYRQSLGQGLEFLIYFQGNSAPDKSGLPSDRFSAERTGGSVSTLTIQRTQQEDSAVYLCASSLITGETGYTFGSGTRLTVV.

This clonotype was seen a handful of times. V usage is TRBV2 and J usage is TRBJ2-1; 8 nucleotides match TRBD2. The ends lost 3 bases at V and 9 bases at J; junction bases unmatched: 1. The CDR3 consists of 12 residues. CDR1 SNHLY and CDR2 FYNNEI come from the germline V gene. The CDR3 region has the DNA TGTGCCAGCAGTGACCTAGCGGGTGAGCAGTTCTTC. Protein sequence: CASSDLAGEQFF.

This chain connects TRBV29-1 to TRBJ1-2, with D possibly matching TRBD1 (5 bases). Germline V CDR1 and CDR2: SQVTM, ANQGSEA. This CDR3 spans 13 amino acids. The V end lost 0 bases, the J end lost 8 bases, and 13 bases lay between the germline ends. In nucleotides, the CDR3 is TGCAGCGTTGAAGATCCGGGGACGATCGGCTACACCTTC. This codes for CSVEDPGTIGYTF.

Only a few counts were recorded for this clonotype. V gene TRBV6-1 combines with J gene TRBJ2-5, with TRBD2 identical over 12 bases. V shed 4 bases, J shed 4 bases, and the junction held 4 bases outside the gene matches. The CDR3 has 15 residues. Germline V lookup: CDR1 MNHNS, CDR2 SASEGT. This chain's CDR3 is CASSAPGLAGETQYF. In DNA, the CDR3 is TGTGCCAGCAGTGCGCCGGGACTAGCGGGAGAGACCCAGTACTTC.

Note on this clonotype: This likely comes from a read error, as the CDR3 has no conserved phenylalanine or tryptophan at its end. The chain recombines TRBV2 with TRBJ2-7; no clear D. V was pared by 4 bases and J by 4 bases, with 8 bases between. The CDR3 has 12 amino acids. Per germline, CDR1 SNHLY and CDR2 FYNNEI. The CDR3 sequence: CASSGTSYEQYY. In DNA form, the CDR3 reads TGTGCCAGCAGTGGGACCTCATACGAGCAGTACTAC.

The rearrangement links TRBV2 to TRBJ1-2, with D perhaps matching TRBD1 (6 bases). CDR3 size: 12 residues. Trimming pared 9 bases from V and 6 bases from J, leaving 14 bases between. The germline V gene encodes CDR1 SNHLY and CDR2 FYNNEI. CDR3 DNA: TGTGCCAGACGGACAGACCGTAATGGCTACACCTTC. Translating gives CARRTDRNGYTF.

V usage is TRBV24-1 and J usage is TRBJ2-2; D remains ambiguous. The V gene lost 10 bases and the J gene lost 5 bases, with 7 bases spanning the gap. The CDR3 consists of 11 residues. CDR1 and CDR2 (germline): KGHDR, SFDVKD. The chain's CDR3 is CATRATGELFF. CDR3 sequence (DNA): TGTGCCACTAGAGCAACCGGGGAGCTGTTTTTT.

In its sample, this clonotype was seen a few times. The V call is TRBV9, the J call TRBJ2-3; 8 positions agree with TRBD2. Germline assignment: CDR1 SGDLS and CDR2 YYNGEE. Unmatched junction bases numbered 16, after V lost 4 bases and J lost 6 bases. The CDR3 sequence is 17 residues long. CDR3 sequence reads: CASSPRMTTSGSDTQYF. In DNA form, the CDR3 reads TGTGCCAGCAGCCCCCGGATGACCACTAGCGGCTCGGATACGCAGTATTTT.